This T cell receptor (beta chain) originates from a study of monozygotic twins with inflammatory bowel disease. With no T cell sorting beforehand, total RNA was isolated from whole blood. The UMIs carried a 6-nucleotide sample barcode, and they were added by template switching. TCRdb re-called the 5' RACE reads and shows each CDR3 protein once, DNA omitted. The sample table includes fewer than 350,000 distinct CDR3 sequences. The CDR3 covers 18 residues. The V gene's germline CDR1 is MNHEY and CDR2 SVGEGT. This TCR came from a human donor with ulcerative colitis or Crohn's disease, or a healthy co-twin of an affected twin (not recorded which). The chain employs TRBV6-2 or TRBV6-3 and TRBJ1-1. The sequenced sample consisted of blood. The CDR3 protein is CASSYSSVRVASNTEAFF.